The 20 T cell receptor beta chains below all came from one sample that was sequenced in a study of CD8 T cells in ankylosing spondylitis. TCRdb itself ran the 5' RACE reads through MiXCR, one entry per CDR3 protein. The table shows approximately 340,000 distinct CDR3 sequences, with roughly 14% occurring only once. Input material: blood, either unsorted or a sorted T cell fraction (not recorded which). The receptors originated from a male donor with ankylosing spondylitis or in good health (not recorded which).

The V call is TRBV5-5, the J call TRBJ2-3; D may be TRBD1 (5 bases). Germline V gene data show CDR1 as SGHKS and CDR2 as YYEKEE (reference sequence). The CDR3 extends over 15 amino acids. Trimming stripped 4 bases from V and 2 bases from J, with 14 bases between. The CDR3 sequence: CASSIRTSNTDTQYF. In nucleotides, the CDR3 is TGTGCCAGCAGCATAAGGACAAGCAACACAGATACGCAGTATTTT.

This clonotype was observed a handful of times. The chain employs TRBV2 and TRBJ1-2; D is ambiguous. CDR1 is SNHLY and CDR2 is FYNNEI in the germline V gene. CDR3 size: 13 residues. Deletions cut 5 bases from V and 4 bases from J, with 11 bases between. Here the CDR3 reads CASSFSAGYGYTF. The CDR3 nucleotides are TGTGCCAGCAGTTTTTCGGCCGGCTATGGCTACACCTTC.

This clonotype was observed many times. The genes are TRBV10-3 and TRBJ2-5, with 8 nucleotides matching TRBD2. Germline loops: CDR1 ENHRY, CDR2 SYGVKD. With 2 bases clipped from V and 4 bases from J, the junction kept 12 bases outside the gene matches. The CDR3 loop spans 17 amino acids. CDR3 amino acids: CAISERNQAGVPETQYF. The CDR3 DNA sequence: TGTGCCATCAGTGAGCGAAACCAAGCGGGAGTCCCAGAGACCCAGTACTTC.

This clonotype was seen a handful of times. The chain recombines TRBV6-5 with TRBJ1-1, with D perhaps matching TRBD1 (5 bases). Germline CDR1 is MNHEY and CDR2 is SVGAGI. The CDR3 has 11 residues. Trimming took off 11 bases at V and 6 bases at J, with 13 bases between the two ends. CDR3 loop: CAVRELAEAFF. Here the CDR3 DNA reads TGTGCCGTCAGGGAATTAGCTGAAGCTTTCTTT.

The V call is TRBV20-1, the J call TRBJ1-1; D is perhaps TRBD1 (5 bases). Germline V gene sequence: CDR1 DFQATT, CDR2 SNEGSKA (reference sequence). V lost 6 bases and J lost 1, with 9 bases in between. There are 12 residues in the CDR3. CDR3 region: CSAEGPNTEAFF. For the CDR3, the DNA is TGCAGTGCGGAGGGGCCGAACACTGAAGCTTTCTTT.

The rearrangement uses TRBV20-1 and TRBJ2-7, with 8 bases aligning to TRBD1. Germline V CDR1 and CDR2: DFQATT, SNEGSKA (reference sequence). The CDR3 runs 15 residues. V shed 5 bases and J 0 bases; nucleotides not matched to a gene: 9. The CDR3 DNA reads as TGCAGTGCTTACCCCGGACAGGGTAGCTCCTACGAGCAGTACTTC. Translating gives CSAYPGQGSSYEQYF.

This clonotype was recorded many times. This chain links TRBV3-1 with TRBJ2-1; D not resolved. This CDR3 has 16 amino acids. The V end was cut by 1 base, the J end by 1 base, with 11 bases between. Looked up from germline, CDR1 is LGHDT and CDR2 is YNNKEL (reference sequence). The CDR3 reads CASSQVATLSYNEQFF. CDR3 nucleotide sequence: TGTGCCAGCAGCCAAGTCGCAACCCTATCCTACAATGAGCAGTTCTTC.

This clonotype has just a few counts. The V and J genes are TRBV11-2 and TRBJ1-2, with D hard to call. The CDR3 is 13 amino acids. Per germline, CDR1 SGHAT and CDR2 FQNNGV. V was trimmed by 3 bases and J by 7 bases, leaving 12 bases between them. The CDR3 is CASSFTPGGGYTF. The DNA of the CDR3 is TGTGCCAGCAGCTTTACCCCGGGCGGTGGCTACACCTTC.

The genes are TRBV5-1 and TRBJ2-7; D gene ambiguous. The germline V gene encodes CDR1 SGHRS and CDR2 YFSETQ. The V gene lost 4 bases and the J gene lost 1 base, with 9 bases spanning the gap. The CDR3 covers 13 residues. The CDR3 DNA is TGCGCCAGCAGCCCCACCGTTTCCTACGAGCAGTACTTC. As protein: CASSPTVSYEQYF.

The chain employs TRBV5-1 and TRBJ1-1, with D unclear. Trimming removed 4 bases at V and 0 bases at J, with 13 bases between. In germline, CDR1 is SGHRS, CDR2 YFSETQ. The CDR3 loop spans 15 amino acids. CDR3: CASSESSTLNTEAFF. The CDR3 nucleotides are TGCGCCAGCAGCGAGAGTTCCACCTTGAACACTGAAGCTTTCTTT.

The chain links TRBV7-8 to TRBJ2-1; 13 bases match TRBD2. The junction had 28 bases not matched to a gene; V was cut back by 1 base and J by 7 bases. The germline gives CDR1 SGHVS, CDR2 FQNEAQ. This CDR3 spans 24 amino acids. The CDR3 DNA is TGTGCCAGCAGCTTAGTTCACAGGGCCCGGCCCGGGACTAGCGGGGAGTGGGTCCAGAATGAGCAGTTCTTC. Translated, it gives CASSLVHRARPGTSGEWVQNEQFF.

This clonotype was recorded a few times. V is TRBV10-3 and J is TRBJ2-3, with D possibly being TRBD2 (5 bases). Trimming shortened V by 4 bases and J by 3 bases, and 8 bases separated the two germline ends. This CDR3 spans 13 amino acids. Germline lookup yields CDR1 ENHRY and CDR2 SYGVKD. CDR3 sequence: CAISGTGTDTQYF. Here the CDR3 DNA reads TGTGCCATCAGTGGGACTGGTACAGATACGCAGTATTTT.

V and J are TRBV7-2 and TRBJ2-5; 10 nucleotides line up with TRBD2. V lost 10 bases, J lost 5 bases, and 7 bases stayed unmatched. Germline CDR1 and CDR2: SGHTA and FQGNSA. The CDR3 contains 13 residues. The CDR3 DNA reads TGTGCCACCGCTATTAGCGGGGGGGAGACCCAGTACTTC. This translates into CATAISGGETQYF.

This chain links TRBV7-9 with TRBJ2-1; the D gene is possibly TRBD1 (6 bases). The CDR3 is 15 residues long. Trimming left V 0 bases short and J 5 bases short, with 11 bases between. Germline lookup yields CDR1 SEHNR and CDR2 FQNEAQ (reference sequence). The CDR3 region has the DNA TGTGCCAGCAGCTTAGCGGGAGAGGGGGACAATGAGCAGTTCTTC. Its protein product is CASSLAGEGDNEQFF.

To note about this clonotype: A much larger clone sits a single nucleotide away, making a read error possible. V is TRBV20-1 and J is TRBJ2-1; TRBD2 aligns across 11 bases. Trimming took 5 bases from V and 3 from J; bases not matched to a gene: 3. The CDR3 runs 14 residues. CDR1 DFQATT and CDR2 SNEGSKA come from the germline V gene (reference sequence). CDR3 residues: CSAQLAGVYNEQFF. The CDR3 nucleotides are TGCAGTGCTCAACTAGCGGGAGTCTACAATGAGCAGTTCTTC.

This clonotype has more than one count but fewer than ten. The gene calls are TRBV7-2 and TRBJ1-1; D may be TRBD1 (6 bases). The CDR3 sequence is 15 residues long. Trimming shortened V by 3 bases and J by 0 bases, and 11 bases separated the two germline ends. Looked up from germline, CDR1 is SGHTA and CDR2 is FQGNSA. CDR3 in amino acids: CASSLGTTMNTEAFF. The CDR3 DNA reads as TGTGCCAGCAGCTTGGGGACAACAATGAACACTGAAGCTTTCTTT.

This clonotype was counted a single time. The chain carries TRBV5-1 and TRBJ2-3; 7 bases line up with TRBD2. The germline CDR1 and CDR2 sequences are SGHRS and YFSETQ. The CDR3 runs to 14 residues. The V and J ends lost 2 bases and 4 bases, in that order; junction bases with no gene match: 4. The CDR3 spells CASSFGAGADTQYF. The CDR3 nucleotides are TGCGCCAGCAGCTTCGGCGCGGGGGCAGATACGCAGTATTTT.

In this sample, this clonotype turned up a few times. This rearrangement joins TRBV20-1 to TRBJ1-6; the D is unclear. Germline V gene sequence: CDR1 DFQATT, CDR2 SNEGSKA (reference sequence). V was pared by 5 bases and J by 6 bases, with 8 bases between. CDR3 length: 12 amino acids. The CDR3 loop reads CSAGRSNSPLHF. The CDR3 bases are TGCAGTGCTGGACGATCTAATTCACCCCTCCACTTT.

This clonotype appeared a few times. The rearrangement uses TRBV5-1 and TRBJ2-2, with D uncertain. V was clipped by 1 base and J by 3 bases, with 4 bases between them. CDR1 is SGHRS and CDR2 is YFSETQ in the germline V gene. This CDR3 region has 13 residues. CDR3 in amino acids: CASSLIDTGELFF. The CDR3 nucleotides are TGCGCCAGCAGCTTGATTGACACCGGGGAGCTGTTTTTT.

J is TRBJ2-3 and V is TRBV11-2, with 11 bases that match TRBD2. The germline V gene has CDR1 SGHAT and CDR2 FQNNGV. This CDR3 region has 15 residues. The J segment lost 14 bases and the V segment lost 5 bases, leaving 15 bases of the junction unmatched. The CDR3 loop reads CASSGLGTSGTSRYF. The CDR3 nucleotides read TGTGCCAGCAGCGGGTTGGGGACTAGCGGAACATCGCGGTATTTT. Drawing the rest from reference TRBV11-2 and TRBJ2-3, the complete variable domain is EAGVAQSPRYKIIEKRQSVAFWCNPISGHATLYWYQQILGQGPKLLIQFQNNGVVDDSQLPKDRFSAERLKGVDSTLKIQPAKLEDSAVYLCASSGLGTSGTSRYFGPGTRLTVL.